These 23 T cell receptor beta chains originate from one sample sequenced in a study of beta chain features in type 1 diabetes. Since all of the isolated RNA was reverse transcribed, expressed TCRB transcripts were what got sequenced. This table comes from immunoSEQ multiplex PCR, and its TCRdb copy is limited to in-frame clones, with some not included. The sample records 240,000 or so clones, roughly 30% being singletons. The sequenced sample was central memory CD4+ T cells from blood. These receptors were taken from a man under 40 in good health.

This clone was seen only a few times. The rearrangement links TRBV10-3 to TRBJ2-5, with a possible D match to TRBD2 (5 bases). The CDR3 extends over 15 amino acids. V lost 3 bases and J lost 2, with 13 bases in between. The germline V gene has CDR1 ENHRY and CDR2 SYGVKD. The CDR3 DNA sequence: TGTGCCATCAGTGACCGGCTAGCCGGGCAAGAGACCCAGTACTTC. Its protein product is CAISDRLAGQETQYF.

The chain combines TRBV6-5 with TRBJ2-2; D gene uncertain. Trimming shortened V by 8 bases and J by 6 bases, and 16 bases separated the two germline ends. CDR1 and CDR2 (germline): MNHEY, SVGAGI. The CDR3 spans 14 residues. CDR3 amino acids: CASGNRRFPGELFF. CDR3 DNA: TGTGCCAGCGGGAATAGGCGCTTTCCCGGGGAGCTGTTTTTT.

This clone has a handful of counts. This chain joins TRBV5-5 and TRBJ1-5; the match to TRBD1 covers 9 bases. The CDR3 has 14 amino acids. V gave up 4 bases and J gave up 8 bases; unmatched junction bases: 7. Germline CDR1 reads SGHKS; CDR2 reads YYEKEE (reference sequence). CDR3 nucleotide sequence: TGTGCCAGCAGCATCACAGGGGGCGCAGAGCCCCAGCATTTT. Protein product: CASSITGGAEPQHF.

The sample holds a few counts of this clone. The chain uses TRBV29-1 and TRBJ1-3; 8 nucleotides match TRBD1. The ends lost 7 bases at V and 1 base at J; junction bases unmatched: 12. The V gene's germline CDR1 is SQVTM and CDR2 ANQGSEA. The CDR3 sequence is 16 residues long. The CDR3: CSAVSGQGRSGNTIYF. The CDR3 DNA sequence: TGCAGCGCCGTAAGTGGACAGGGAAGGTCTGGAAACACCATATATTTT.

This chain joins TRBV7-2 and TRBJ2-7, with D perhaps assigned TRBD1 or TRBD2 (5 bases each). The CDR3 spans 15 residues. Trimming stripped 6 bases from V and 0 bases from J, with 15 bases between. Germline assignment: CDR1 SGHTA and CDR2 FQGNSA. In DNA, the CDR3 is TGTGCCAGCAGATATACCGGGACGGGCTCCTACGAGCAGTACTTC. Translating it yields CASRYTGTGSYEQYF.

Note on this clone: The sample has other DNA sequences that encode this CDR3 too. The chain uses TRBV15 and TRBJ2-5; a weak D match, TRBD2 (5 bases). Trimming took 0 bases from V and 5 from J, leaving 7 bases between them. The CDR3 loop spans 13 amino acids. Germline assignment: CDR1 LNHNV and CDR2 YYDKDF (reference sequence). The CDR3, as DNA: TGTGCCACCAGCAGAGATCCGGGGGAGACCCAGTACTTC. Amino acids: CATSRDPGETQYF.

CDR3 bases: TGTGCCAGCAGTTTATCCCCGAACGGAATGAGGGTCCCCACCTTC. Its translation: CASSLSPNGMRVPTF. The chain combines TRBV27 with TRBJ1-2; D gene ambiguous. Trimming shortened V by 0 bases and J by 13 bases, and 21 bases separated the two germline ends. The germline V gene encodes CDR1 MNHEY and CDR2 SMNVEV (reference sequence). CDR3 length: 15 residues.

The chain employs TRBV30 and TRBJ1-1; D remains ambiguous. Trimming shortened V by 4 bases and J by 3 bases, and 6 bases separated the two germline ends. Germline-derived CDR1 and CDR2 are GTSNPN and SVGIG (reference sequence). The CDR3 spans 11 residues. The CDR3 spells CAWNRDTEAFF. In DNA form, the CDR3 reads TGTGCCTGGAACCGTGACACTGAAGCTTTCTTT.

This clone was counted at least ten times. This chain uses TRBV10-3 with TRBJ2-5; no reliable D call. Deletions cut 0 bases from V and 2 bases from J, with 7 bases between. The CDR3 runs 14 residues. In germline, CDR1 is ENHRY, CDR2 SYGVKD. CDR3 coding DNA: TGTGCCATCAGTGAGTCGAACAGTCAAGAGACCCAGTACTTC. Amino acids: CAISESNSQETQYF.

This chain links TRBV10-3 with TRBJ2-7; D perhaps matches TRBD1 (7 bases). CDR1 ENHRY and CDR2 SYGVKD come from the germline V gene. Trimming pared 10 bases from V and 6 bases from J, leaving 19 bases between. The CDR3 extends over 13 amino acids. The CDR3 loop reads CASGEVQGGEQYF. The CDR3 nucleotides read TGTGCCAGCGGGGAGGTCCAGGGGGGCGAGCAGTACTTC.

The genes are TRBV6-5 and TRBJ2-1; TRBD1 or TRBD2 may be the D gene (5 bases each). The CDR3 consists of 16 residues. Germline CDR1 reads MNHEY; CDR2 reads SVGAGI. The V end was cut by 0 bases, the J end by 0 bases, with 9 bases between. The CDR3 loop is CASSYSTGASYNEQFF. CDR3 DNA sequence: TGTGCCAGCAGTTACTCGACCGGGGCCTCCTACAATGAGCAGTTCTTC.

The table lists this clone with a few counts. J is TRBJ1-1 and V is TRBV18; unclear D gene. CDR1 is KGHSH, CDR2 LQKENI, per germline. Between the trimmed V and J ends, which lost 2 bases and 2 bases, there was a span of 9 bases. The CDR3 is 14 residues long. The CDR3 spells CASSPGSFNTEAFF. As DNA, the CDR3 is TGTGCCAGCTCACCAGGCAGCTTTAACACTGAAGCTTTCTTT.

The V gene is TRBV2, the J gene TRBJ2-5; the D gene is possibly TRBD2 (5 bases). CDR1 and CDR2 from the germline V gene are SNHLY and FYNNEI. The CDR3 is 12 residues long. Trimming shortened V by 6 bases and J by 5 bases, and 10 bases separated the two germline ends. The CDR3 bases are TGTGCCAGCAGATTCGGGGTGGAGACCCAGTACTTC. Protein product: CASRFGVETQYF. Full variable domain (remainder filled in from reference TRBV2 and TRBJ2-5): EPEVTQTPSHQVTQMGQEVILRCVPISNHLYFYWYRQILGQKVEFLVSFYNNEISEKSEIFDDQFSVERPDGSNFTLKIRSTKLEDSAMYFCASRFGVETQYFGPGTRLLVL.

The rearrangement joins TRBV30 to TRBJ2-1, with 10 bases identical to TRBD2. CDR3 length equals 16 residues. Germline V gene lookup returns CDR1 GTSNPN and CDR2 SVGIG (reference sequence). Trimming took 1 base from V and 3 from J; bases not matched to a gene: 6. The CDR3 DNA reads TGTGCCTGGAGTGGGAAAGGACTAGCGGTCTACAATGAGCAGTTCTTC. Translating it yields CAWSGKGLAVYNEQFF.

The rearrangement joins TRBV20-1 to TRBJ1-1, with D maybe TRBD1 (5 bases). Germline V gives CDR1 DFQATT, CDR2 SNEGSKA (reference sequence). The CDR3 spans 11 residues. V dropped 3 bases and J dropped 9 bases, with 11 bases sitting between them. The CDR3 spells CSASPPGQAFF. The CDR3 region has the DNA TGCAGTGCTAGCCCTCCGGGACAAGCTTTCTTT.

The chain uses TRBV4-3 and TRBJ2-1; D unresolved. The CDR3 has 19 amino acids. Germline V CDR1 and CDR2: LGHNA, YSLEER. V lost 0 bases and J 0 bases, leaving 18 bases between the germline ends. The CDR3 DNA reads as TGCGCCAGCAGCCAAGATTCGGCAGTTACTTACAGCTCCTACAATGAGCAGTTCTTC. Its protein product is CASSQDSAVTYSSYNEQFF.

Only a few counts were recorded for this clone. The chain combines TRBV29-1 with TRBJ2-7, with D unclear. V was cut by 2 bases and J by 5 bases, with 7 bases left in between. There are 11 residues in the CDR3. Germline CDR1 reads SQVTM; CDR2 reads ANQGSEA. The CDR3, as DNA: TGCAGCGTTGAACTAGTCAACGAGCAGTACTTC. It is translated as CSVELVNEQYF.

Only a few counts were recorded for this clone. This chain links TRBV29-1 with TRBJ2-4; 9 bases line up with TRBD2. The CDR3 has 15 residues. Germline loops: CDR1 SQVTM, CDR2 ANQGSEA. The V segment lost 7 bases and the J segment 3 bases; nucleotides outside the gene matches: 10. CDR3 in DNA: TGCAGCGCCGGGGGGAGACTAGCGGACAAAAACATTCAGTACTTC. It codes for CSAGGRLADKNIQYF.

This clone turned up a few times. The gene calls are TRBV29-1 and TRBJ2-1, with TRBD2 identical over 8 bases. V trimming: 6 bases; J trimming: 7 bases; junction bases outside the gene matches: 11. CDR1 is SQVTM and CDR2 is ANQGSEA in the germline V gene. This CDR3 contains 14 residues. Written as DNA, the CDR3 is TGCAGCGTGGGGGCGAGCGGGAGTCTAAATGAGCAGTTCTTC. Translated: CSVGASGSLNEQFF.

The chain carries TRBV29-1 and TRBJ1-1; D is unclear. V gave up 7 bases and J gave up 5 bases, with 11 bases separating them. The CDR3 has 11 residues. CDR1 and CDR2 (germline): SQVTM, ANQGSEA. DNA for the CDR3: TGCAGCGCCCTGTCCGGGACTGAAGCTTTCTTT. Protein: CSALSGTEAFF.

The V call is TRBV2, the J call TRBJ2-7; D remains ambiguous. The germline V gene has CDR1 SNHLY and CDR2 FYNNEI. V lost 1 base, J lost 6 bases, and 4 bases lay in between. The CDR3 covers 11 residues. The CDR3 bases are TGTGCCAGCAGTGAAGTCGTCGAGCAGTACTTC. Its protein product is CASSEVVEQYF.

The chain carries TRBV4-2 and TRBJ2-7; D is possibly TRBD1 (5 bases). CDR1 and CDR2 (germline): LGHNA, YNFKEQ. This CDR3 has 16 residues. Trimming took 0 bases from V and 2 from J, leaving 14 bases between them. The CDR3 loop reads CASSQESFRQPYEQYF. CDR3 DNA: TGTGCCAGCAGCCAAGAATCGTTTCGACAGCCCTACGAGCAGTACTTC.

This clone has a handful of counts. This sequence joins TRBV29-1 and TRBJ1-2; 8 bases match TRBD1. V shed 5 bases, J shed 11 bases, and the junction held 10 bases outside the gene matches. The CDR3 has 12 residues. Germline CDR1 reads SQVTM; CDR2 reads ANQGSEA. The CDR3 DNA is TGCAGCGTTAGCCCCGGGACAGGTTTTTACACCTTC. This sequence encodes CSVSPGTGFYTF.